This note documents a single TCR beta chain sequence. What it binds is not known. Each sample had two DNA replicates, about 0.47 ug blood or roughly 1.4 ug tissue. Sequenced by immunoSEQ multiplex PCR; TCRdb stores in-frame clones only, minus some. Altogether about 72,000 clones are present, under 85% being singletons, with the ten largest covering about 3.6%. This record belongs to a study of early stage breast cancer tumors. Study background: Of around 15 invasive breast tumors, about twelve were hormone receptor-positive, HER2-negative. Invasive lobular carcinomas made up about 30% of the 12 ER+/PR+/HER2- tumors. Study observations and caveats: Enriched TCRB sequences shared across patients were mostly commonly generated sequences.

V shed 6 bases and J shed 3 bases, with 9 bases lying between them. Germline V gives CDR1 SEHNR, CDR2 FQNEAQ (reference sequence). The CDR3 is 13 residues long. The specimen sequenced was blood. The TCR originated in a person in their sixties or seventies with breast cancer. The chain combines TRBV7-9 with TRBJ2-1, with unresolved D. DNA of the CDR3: TGTGCCAGCAGGGAAGATAACTACAATGAGCAGTTCTTC. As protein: CASREDNYNEQFF.